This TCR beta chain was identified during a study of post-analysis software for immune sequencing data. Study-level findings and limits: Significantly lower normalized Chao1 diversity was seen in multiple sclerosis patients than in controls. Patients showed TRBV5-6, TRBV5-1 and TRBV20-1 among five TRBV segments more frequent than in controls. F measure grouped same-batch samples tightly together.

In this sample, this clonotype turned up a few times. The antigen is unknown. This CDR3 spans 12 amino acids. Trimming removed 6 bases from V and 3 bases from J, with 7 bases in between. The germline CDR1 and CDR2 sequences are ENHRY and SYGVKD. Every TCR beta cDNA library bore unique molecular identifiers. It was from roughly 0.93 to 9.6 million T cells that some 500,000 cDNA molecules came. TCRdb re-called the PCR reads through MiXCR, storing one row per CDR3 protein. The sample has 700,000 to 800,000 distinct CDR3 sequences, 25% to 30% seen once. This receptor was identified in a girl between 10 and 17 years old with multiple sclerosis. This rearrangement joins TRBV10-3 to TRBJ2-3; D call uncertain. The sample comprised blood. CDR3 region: CAIRGPTDTQYF. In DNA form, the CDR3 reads TGTGCCATCAGAGGTCCGACAGATACGCAGTATTTT.